Below, 25 T cell receptor beta chains from the same sample are listed, as sequenced in a study of blood T cell repertoires in COVID-19. Data came from immunoSEQ multiplex PCR; TCRdb stores just in-frame clones and leaves some out. The data contain some 71,000 clones, around 87% of them singletons. Sequenced sample: peripheral blood. All receptors derive from a man aged 45-60 years with acute or convalescent COVID-19.

This chain uses TRBV7-9 with TRBJ1-3; maybe TRBD1 (6 bases). The CDR3 contains 17 residues. Germline loops: CDR1 SEHNR, CDR2 FQNEAQ (reference sequence). Trimming shortened V by 5 bases and J by 0 bases, and 17 bases separated the two germline ends. The CDR3 sequence: CASSQTGYGYSGNTIYF. The CDR3 coding sequence is TGTGCCAGCAGCCAGACAGGTTACGGTTACTCTGGAAACACCATATATTTT. Based on the CDR3 plus reference TRBV7-9 and TRBJ1-3, the full variable domain is DTGVSQNPRHKITKRGQNVTFRCDPISEHNRLYWYRQTLGQGPEFLTYFQNEAQLEKSRLLSDRFSAERPKGSFSTLEIQRTEQGDSAMYLCASSQTGYGYSGNTIYFGEGSWLTVV.

The chain uses TRBV7-8 and TRBJ1-4, with 11 bases matching TRBD1. V lost 1 base to trimming and J lost 5 bases; unmatched junction nucleotides: 3. CDR1 and CDR2 (germline): SGHVS, FQNEAQ. The CDR3 extends over 16 amino acids. This CDR3 reads CASSLGTGGGNEKLFF. The CDR3 coding sequence is TGTGCCAGCAGCTTAGGGACAGGGGGCGGAAATGAAAAACTGTTTTTT.

V and J are TRBV19 and TRBJ2-1, with D tentatively TRBD2 (5 bases). The V end was cut by 1 base, the J end by 8 bases, with 12 bases between. Per the germline V gene, CDR1 is LNHDA and CDR2 is SQIVND (reference sequence). The CDR3 contains 14 residues. CDR3 nucleotide sequence: TGTGCCAGTAGTATAGCCCCTCCTAGCCATGAGCAGTTCTTC. It yields the protein CASSIAPPSHEQFF.

This clone is a singleton in its sample. The chain is built from TRBV20-1 and TRBJ1-2; TRBD1 might be the D (6 bases). The V end was cut by 3 bases, the J end by 4 bases, with 15 bases between. Germline V gene sequence: CDR1 DFQATT, CDR2 SNEGSKA (reference sequence). This CDR3 comprises 14 residues. The CDR3 protein is CSASYGRGGYGYTF. CDR3 in DNA: TGCAGTGCTAGTTACGGCAGGGGTGGCTATGGCTACACCTTC.

The rearrangement uses TRBV6-5 and TRBJ2-7; D remains unclear. Germline CDR1 is MNHEY and CDR2 is SVGAGI. V lost 0 bases and J 2 bases, leaving 11 bases between the germline ends. The CDR3 covers 15 residues. The CDR3 DNA reads as TGTGCCAGCAGTTACTCGACACGGCTTCCCTACGAGCAGTACTTC. It encodes CASSYSTRLPYEQYF.

With respect to this clone: The CDR3 does not end in the conserved phenylalanine or tryptophan, so this is likely a read error. The limits of the CDR3 on the DNA are not certain, so only TCRdb's listed CDR3 is given. The chain recombines TRBV7-8 with TRBJ2-7; TRBD2, the D gene given by the table, was not confirmed from the DNA. Per germline, CDR1 SGHVS and CDR2 FQNEAQ. The CDR3 has 14 residues if both end residues are counted. CDR3 protein: CASSPIGSSGSNHL.

V usage is TRBV7-9 and J usage is TRBJ2-7; a possible D gene is TRBD2 (7 bases). Germline values: CDR1 SEHNR, CDR2 FQNEAQ (reference sequence). V dropped 5 bases and J dropped 0 bases, with 17 bases sitting between them. The CDR3 covers 16 residues. CDR3 sequence (DNA): TGTGCCAGCAGCCAACCCGAGGGGGGGAGCTCCTACGAGCAGTACTTC. Translated: CASSQPEGGSSYEQYF.

V is TRBV5-1 and J is TRBJ2-1; TRBD1 matches at 9 bases. Germline assignment: CDR1 SGHRS and CDR2 YFSETQ. V was pared by 3 bases and J by 4 bases, with 5 bases of the junction left unmatched. This CDR3 comprises 15 residues. The CDR3 DNA sequence: TGCGCCAGCAGCTCCCGGGACAGGGTTTACAATGAGCAGTTCTTC. It encodes CASSSRDRVYNEQFF.

This chain links TRBV4-1 with TRBJ2-2; 8 bases match TRBD2. Trimming cost V 0 bases and J 0 bases; bases outside gene matches: 3. The CDR3 runs to 17 residues. The germline V gene encodes CDR1 MGHRA and CDR2 YSYEKL. In DNA, the CDR3 is TGCGCCAGCAGCCAAGATATCGGGAGGGCGAACACCGGGGAGCTGTTTTTT. Its protein product is CASSQDIGRANTGELFF.

The chain recombines TRBV18 with TRBJ2-2; D ambiguous. This CDR3 spans 12 amino acids. The germline CDR1 and CDR2 sequences are KGHSH and LQKENI. With 0 bases removed from V and 6 bases from J, the gap between germline ends came to 2 bases. The CDR3: CASSPPAGELFF. CDR3 nucleotides: TGTGCCAGCTCACCACCCGCCGGGGAGCTGTTTTTT.

The J gene is TRBJ2-5, the V gene TRBV5-1; tentatively, D is TRBD1 (5 bases). Per the germline V gene, CDR1 is SGHRS and CDR2 is YFSETQ. V gave up 0 bases and J gave up 4 bases, with 7 bases separating them. The CDR3 has 13 amino acids. The CDR3 nucleotides read TGCGCCAGCAGCTTGGAGGGGTTAGAGACCCAGTACTTC. As protein: CASSLEGLETQYF. The complete variable domain, with remaining parts taken from reference TRBV5-1 and TRBJ2-5, reads KAGVTQTPRYLIKTRGQQVTLSCSPISGHRSVSWYQQTPGQGLQFLFEYFSETQRNKGNFPGRFSGRQFSNSRSEMNVSTLELGDSALYLCASSLEGLETQYFGPGTRLLVL.

The chain recombines TRBV5-6 with TRBJ2-7, with a tentative D call TRBD1 (5 bases). CDR3 length: 15 amino acids. Germline values: CDR1 SGHDT, CDR2 YYEEEE. Trimming took 4 bases from V and 3 from J, leaving 17 bases between them. The CDR3 bases are TGTGCCAGCAGCCCGGACGGCCAGGGCTTCTACGAGCAGTACTTC. Encoded protein: CASSPDGQGFYEQYF.

The J gene is TRBJ2-2, the V gene TRBV11-2; TRBD1 aligns across 8 bases. The V gene end was trimmed by 1 base and the J gene end by 3 bases; junction bases not matched to a gene: 1. Germline assignment: CDR1 SGHAT and CDR2 FQNNGV. The CDR3 consists of 15 residues. CDR3 nucleotide sequence: TGTGCCAGCAGCTTAGGACAGGGGCACACCGGGGAGCTGTTTTTT. It codes for CASSLGQGHTGELFF.

V usage is TRBV19 and J usage is TRBJ2-7, with 8 bases that match TRBD1. V lost 5 bases, J lost 3 bases, and 9 bases stayed unmatched. CDR1 and CDR2 (germline): LNHDA, SQIVND (reference sequence). CDR3 size: 15 residues. The CDR3 DNA sequence: TGTGCCAGTAGTGCGTCGGACAGGGCCCTCTACGAGCAGTACTTC. Translated: CASSASDRALYEQYF.

The chain recombines TRBV7-9 with TRBJ2-6, with 8 bases that match TRBD1. V lost 5 bases, J lost 0 bases, and 3 bases stayed unmatched. Germline V gene sequence: CDR1 SEHNR, CDR2 FQNEAQ (reference sequence). This CDR3 has 16 residues. CDR3: CASSRTGLSGANVLTF. The CDR3 DNA sequence: TGTGCCAGCAGCCGGACAGGGCTCTCTGGGGCCAACGTCCTGACTTTC.

The chain uses TRBV19 and TRBJ1-1; 7 nucleotides align to TRBD1. From germline, CDR1 is LNHDA and CDR2 SQIVND (reference sequence). The CDR3 spans 14 residues. V gave up 3 bases and J gave up 1 base; unmatched junction bases: 2. Here the CDR3 DNA reads TGTGCCAGTAGTATTGCAGGGGGGAACACTGAAGCTTTCTTT. This translates into CASSIAGGNTEAFF.

The chain carries TRBV10-3 and TRBJ2-7; 10 positions match TRBD1. Germline CDR1 is ENHRY and CDR2 is SYGVKD. This CDR3 has 14 amino acids. V was pared by 7 bases and J by 6 bases, with 9 bases of the junction left unmatched. CDR3 DNA: TGTGCCATCAAACCGGGACAGGGGTTAAGCGAGCAGTACTTC. It codes for CAIKPGQGLSEQYF.

V gene TRBV13 combines with J gene TRBJ2-5; tentatively, D is TRBD2 (6 bases). This CDR3 spans 15 amino acids. Germline lookup yields CDR1 PRHDT and CDR2 FYEKMQ (reference sequence). The V end was cut by 0 bases, the J end by 2 bases, with 10 bases between. The CDR3 loop is CASSLGGRGQETQYF. Here the CDR3 DNA reads TGTGCCAGCAGCTTAGGCGGGCGGGGACAAGAGACCCAGTACTTC.

The chain has TRBV9 and TRBJ1-1; the D is unclear. The germline gives CDR1 SGDLS, CDR2 YYNGEE. Trimming stripped 0 bases from V and 1 base from J, with 10 bases between. This CDR3 contains 15 residues. The CDR3 nucleotides read TGTGCCAGCAGCGTAGAGGTGGAGGGGAACACTGAAGCTTTCTTT. Its translation: CASSVEVEGNTEAFF.

The rearrangement uses TRBV5-5 and TRBJ2-3; 8 nucleotides line up with TRBD1. Trimming took 1 base from V and 6 from J; bases not matched to a gene: 1. CDR1 is SGHKS and CDR2 is YYEKEE in the germline V gene (reference sequence). The CDR3 consists of 13 residues. DNA for the CDR3: TGTGCCAGCAGCTTGCGACAGGGGGATACGCAGTATTTT. Amino acids: CASSLRQGDTQYF.

The rearrangement links TRBV27 to TRBJ2-7; 8 bases map to TRBD2. Germline V gene data show CDR1 as MNHEY and CDR2 as SMNVEV (reference sequence). The length of the CDR3 is 15 residues. Unmatched junction bases numbered 6, after V lost 4 bases and J lost 1 base. CDR3 sequence reads: CASSSGGSRSYEQYF. As DNA, the CDR3 is TGTGCCAGCAGTTCGGGGGGGTCCCGTTCCTACGAGCAGTACTTC.

In this sample, this clone turned up a few times. The CDR3 spells CASSPWTSGSGGDTQYF. The CDR3 DNA is TGTGCCAGCAGCCCCTGGACTAGCGGGAGTGGGGGGGATACGCAGTATTTT. The V gene is TRBV7-8, the J gene TRBJ2-3, with 13 bases identical to TRBD2. CDR3 length equals 17 residues. J lost 6 bases, V lost 5 bases, and 11 bases had no gene match. Per the germline V gene, CDR1 is SGHVS and CDR2 is FQNEAQ.

The chain recombines TRBV27 with TRBJ1-4, with D perhaps TRBD1 (5 bases). The V end lost 5 bases, the J end lost 6 bases, and 13 bases lay between the germline ends. Germline CDR1 MNHEY, CDR2 SMNVEV (reference sequence). The CDR3 has 14 amino acids. The CDR3, as DNA: TGTGCCAGCAGTAGTCGACAGTGGGATGAAAAACTGTTTTTT. It codes for CASSSRQWDEKLFF.

This rearrangement joins TRBV19 to TRBJ2-7; D is possibly TRBD1 (6 bases). CDR3 length: 15 residues. Germline lookup yields CDR1 LNHDA and CDR2 SQIVND (reference sequence). The V end was cut by 3 bases, the J end by 3 bases, with 15 bases between. The CDR3 nucleotides read TGTGCCAGTAGTATGGGAACAGGGACAAACTACGAGCAGTACTTC. This sequence encodes CASSMGTGTNYEQYF.

The rearrangement links TRBV6-2 or TRBV6-3 to TRBJ2-2, with D tentatively TRBD1 (5 bases). This CDR3 spans 13 amino acids. The ends were cut back, 6 bases at V and 8 bases at J, with 13 bases in the middle. Germline V gives CDR1 MNHEY, CDR2 SVGEGT. CDR3 sequence reads: CASSPVRTGELFF. The CDR3 coding sequence is TGTGCCAGCAGCCCCGTGAGGACAGGGGAGCTGTTTTTT.